The rows below give T cell receptor beta chains drawn from one sample of a study of T cells in severe cutaneous drug reactions. TCRdb processed the multiplex PCR reads again and assigns one entry to each CDR3 protein, with no DNA. Its table records fewer than 11,000 distinct CDR3 sequences. Sequencing used cells from a skin blister. All receptors derive from a human donor with Stevens-Johnson syndrome, a severe cutaneous drug reaction. Both conserved end residues are part of each CDR3. Rows may omit the clone size; those that give it use once, few, many or a size class.

len	v_gene	abundance	j_gene	CDR3aa
13	TRBV29-1	.	TRBJ2-1	CSVEKRGGNEQFF
14	TRBV20-1	.	TRBJ1-4	CSAREAGVDEKLFF
13	TRBV29-1	.	TRBJ1-1	CSGDRGGNTEAFF
16	TRBV29-1	.	TRBJ2-1	CSVEGGGTHSYNEQFF
15	TRBV29-1	.	TRBJ1-6	CSVEETGEVNSPLHF
14	TRBV20-1	medium-sized	TRBJ2-1	CSARANRNYNEQFF
17	TRBV29-1	.	TRBJ1-2	CSVEDHMSWGQGNGYTF
15	TRBV13	.	TRBJ2-1	CASSLRLAPYNEQFF
12	TRBV20-1	medium-sized	TRBJ2-7	CSARPARYEQYF
14	TRBV20-1	.	TRBJ1-5	CSAREAEGYQPQHF
14	TRBV20-1	.	TRBJ2-1	CSVALASSYNEQFF
15	TRBV20-1	.	TRBJ2-1	CSARGGQGPYNEQFF
14	TRBV29-1	.	TRBJ2-1	CSVSGGSSYNEQFF
15	TRBV20-1	.	TRBJ1-1	CSAIRQGRMNTEAFF
14	TRBV29-1	.	TRBJ1-5	CSVTVSGADQPQHF
15	TRBV20-1	.	TRBJ2-7	CSARGRGQGLYEQYF
16	TRBV29-1	.	TRBJ2-7	CSVEERDRGRAYEQYF